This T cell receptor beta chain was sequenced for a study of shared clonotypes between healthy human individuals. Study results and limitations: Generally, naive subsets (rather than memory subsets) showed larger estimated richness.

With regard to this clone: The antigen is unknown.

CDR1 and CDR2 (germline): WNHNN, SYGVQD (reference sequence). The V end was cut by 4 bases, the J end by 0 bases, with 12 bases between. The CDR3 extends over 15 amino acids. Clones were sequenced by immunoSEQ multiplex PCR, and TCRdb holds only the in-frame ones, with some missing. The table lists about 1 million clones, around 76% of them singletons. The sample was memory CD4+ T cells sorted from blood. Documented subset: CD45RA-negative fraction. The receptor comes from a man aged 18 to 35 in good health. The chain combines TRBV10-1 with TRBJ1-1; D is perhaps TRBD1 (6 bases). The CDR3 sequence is CASSGGRGMNTEAFF. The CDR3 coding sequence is TGCGCCAGCAGTGGAGGAAGGGGGATGAACACTGAAGCTTTCTTT.